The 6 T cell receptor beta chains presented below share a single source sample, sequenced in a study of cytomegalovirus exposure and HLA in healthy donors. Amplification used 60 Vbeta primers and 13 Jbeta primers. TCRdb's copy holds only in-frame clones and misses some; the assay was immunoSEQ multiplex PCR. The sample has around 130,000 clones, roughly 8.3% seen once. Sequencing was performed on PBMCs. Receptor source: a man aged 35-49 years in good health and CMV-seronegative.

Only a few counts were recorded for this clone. The CDR3 reads CATSRRRQGNHEQYF. CDR3 in DNA: TGTGCCACCAGCAGAAGACGACAGGGGAATCACGAGCAGTACTTC. The J gene is TRBJ2-7, the V gene TRBV15; TRBD1 agrees at 8 bases. Germline CDR1 reads LNHNV; CDR2 reads YYDKDF (reference sequence). The CDR3 has 15 amino acids. V lost 2 bases, J lost 5 bases, and 8 bases stayed unmatched.

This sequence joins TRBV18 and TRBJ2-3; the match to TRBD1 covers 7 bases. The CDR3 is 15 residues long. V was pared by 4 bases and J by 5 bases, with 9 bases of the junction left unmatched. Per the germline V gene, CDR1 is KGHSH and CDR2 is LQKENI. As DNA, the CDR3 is TGTGCCAGCTCACAAGCAAGAGGGGGCATAGATACGCAGTATTTT. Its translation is CASSQARGGIDTQYF.

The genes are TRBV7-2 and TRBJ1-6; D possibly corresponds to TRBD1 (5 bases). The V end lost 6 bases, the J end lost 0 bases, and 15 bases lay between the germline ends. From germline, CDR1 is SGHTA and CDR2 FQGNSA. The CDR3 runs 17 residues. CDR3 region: CASRHTLGGSYNSPLHF. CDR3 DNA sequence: TGTGCCAGCAGACATACGTTGGGGGGCTCCTATAATTCACCCCTCCACTTT.

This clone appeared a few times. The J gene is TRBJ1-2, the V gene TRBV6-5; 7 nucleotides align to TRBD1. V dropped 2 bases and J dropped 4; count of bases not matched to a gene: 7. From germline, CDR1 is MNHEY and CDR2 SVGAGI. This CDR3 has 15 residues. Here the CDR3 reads CASSYDREWSYGYTF. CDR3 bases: TGTGCCAGCAGTTACGACAGGGAGTGGAGCTATGGCTACACCTTC.

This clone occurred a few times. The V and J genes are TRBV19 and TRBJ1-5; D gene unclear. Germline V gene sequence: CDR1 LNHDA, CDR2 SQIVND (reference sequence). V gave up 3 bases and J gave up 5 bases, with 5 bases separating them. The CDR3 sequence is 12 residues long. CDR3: CASSIGDQPQHF. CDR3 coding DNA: TGTGCCAGTAGTATCGGGGATCAGCCCCAGCATTTT.

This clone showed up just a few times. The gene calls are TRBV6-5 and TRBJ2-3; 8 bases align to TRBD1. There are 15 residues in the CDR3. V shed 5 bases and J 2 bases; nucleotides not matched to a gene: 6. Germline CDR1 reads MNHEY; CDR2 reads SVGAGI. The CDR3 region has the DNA TGTGCCAGCAGTCCGACAGGGGACAACACAGATACGCAGTATTTT. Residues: CASSPTGDNTDTQYF.